The 4 T cell receptor beta chains below come from one sample, sequenced in a study of cytomegalovirus exposure and HLA in healthy donors. Amplification used 60 Vbeta primers and 13 Jbeta primers. Method: immunoSEQ multiplex PCR; TCRdb's copy keeps in-frame clones and lacks some. Of a few hundred thousand clones in the sample, 80% were seen once. Sequenced material: PBMCs. These receptors were taken from a girl under 10 years old in good health and CMV-seronegative.

This chain uses TRBV4-2 with TRBJ1-5; D not resolved. CDR1 and CDR2 (germline): LGHNA, YNFKEQ. Trimming took off 1 base at V and 0 bases at J, with 7 bases between the two ends. The CDR3 consists of 15 residues. The DNA for the CDR3 is TGTGCCAGCAGCCAAGGAGGGTTTAGCAATCAGCCCCAGCATTTT. Protein product: CASSQGGFSNQPQHF.

The rearrangement links TRBV5-8 to TRBJ1-3, with TRBD1 matching 8 bases. Trimming removed 7 bases from V and 0 bases from J; junction bases left unmatched: 6. The CDR3 sequence is 15 residues long. Germline assignment: CDR1 SGHTS and CDR2 YDEGEE. The DNA of the CDR3 is TGTGCCAGCGGCGGACAGGGTTACTCTGGAAACACCATATATTTT. Translation: CASGGQGYSGNTIYF.

The chain links TRBV5-4 to TRBJ2-1; TRBD2 matches at 11 bases. The CDR3 is 14 amino acids. The V gene end was trimmed by 3 bases and the J gene end by 9 bases; junction bases not matched to a gene: 5. Germline V gives CDR1 SGHNT, CDR2 YYREEE (reference sequence). The CDR3 DNA sequence: TGTGCCAGCAGCTACACAGGGACTAGCGGTGAGCAGTTCTTC. It yields the protein CASSYTGTSGEQFF. Together with reference TRBV5-4 and TRBJ2-1, the CDR3 gives the full variable domain: ETGVTQSPTHLIKTRGQQVTLRCSSQSGHNTVSWYQQALGQGPQFIFQYYREEENGRGNFPPRFSGLQFPNYSSELNVNALELDDSALYLCASSYTGTSGEQFFGPGTRLTVL.

This clone was seen only a few times. The chain links TRBV28 to TRBJ1-6, with 8 bases aligning to TRBD1. Germline CDR1 reads MDHEN; CDR2 reads SYDVKM. The CDR3 is made up of 13 amino acids. V lost 2 bases to trimming and J lost 12 bases; unmatched junction nucleotides: 3. CDR3 DNA sequence: TGTGCCAGCAGTTTAGGACAGGGCGTACCCCTCCACTTT. It is translated as CASSLGQGVPLHF. Drawing the rest from reference TRBV28 and TRBJ1-6, the complete variable domain is DVKVTQSSRYLVKRTGEKVFLECVQDMDHENMFWYRQDPGLGLRLIYFSYDVKMKEKGDIPEGYSVSREKKERFSLILESASTNQTSMYLCASSLGQGVPLHFGNGTRLTVT.